The 4 T cell receptor beta chains below come from one sample, sequenced in a study of regulatory T cells in long-lasting Graves disease. TCR beta libraries were built with iRepertoire HTBI primers and Arm-PCR of CDR3 regions. TCRdb re-called the multiplex PCR reads through MiXCR, storing one row per CDR3 protein. This sample yields around 400,000 distinct CDR3 sequences, of which about 15% are seen a single time; roughly 7.7% belongs to the top ten. As to time point: newly diagnosed GD, antithyroid drugs for less than 3 months. PBMCs were the source of the RNA used for TCR sequencing. In addition, the sample was reused for a study of T cells in Graves' hyperthyroidism and ophthalmopathy.

The sample here was peripheral blood mononuclear cells (PBMCs), taken at new diagnosis, from a patient treated with antithyroid drugs. These receptors all stem from a woman between 40 and 55 years old with Graves disease.

This clonotype was seen many times. The rearrangement joins TRBV7-3 to TRBJ2-3, with a tentative D call TRBD2 (6 bases). The V and J ends lost 6 bases and 2 bases respectively, with 18 bases between them. Germline CDR1 SGHTA, CDR2 FQGTGA. The CDR3 runs 16 residues. CDR3 protein: CASRPPGRDPTDTQYF. DNA for the CDR3: TGTGCCAGCAGACCCCCAGGGCGGGACCCCACAGATACGCAGTATTTT.

Many counts were recorded for this clonotype. This chain uses TRBV7-8 with TRBJ2-3; 13 bases align to TRBD2. The CDR3 length is 16 residues. After removal of 5 bases from V and 3 bases from J, the junction contained 5 bases not matched to a gene. In germline, CDR1 is SGHVS, CDR2 FQNEAQ. CDR3 sequence (DNA): TGTGCCAGCAGCGGACGGACTAGCGGGAGTACAGATACGCAGTATTTT. It yields the protein CASSGRTSGSTDTQYF.

This clonotype has at least ten counts. The chain is built from TRBV7-2 and TRBJ2-7; D is tentatively TRBD1 or TRBD2 (5 bases each). Germline loops: CDR1 SGHTA, CDR2 FQGNSA. V was pared by 1 base and J by 3 bases, with 16 bases between. This CDR3 region has 16 residues. CDR3 sequence reads: CASSLDWDPRIYEQYF. As DNA, the CDR3 is TGTGCCAGCAGCTTAGATTGGGACCCGCGTATCTACGAGCAGTACTTC.

V gene TRBV28 combines with J gene TRBJ2-3; 13 nucleotides align to TRBD2. The CDR3 length is 17 residues. The V segment lost 5 bases and the J segment 0 bases; nucleotides outside the gene matches: 5. Germline CDR1 is MDHEN and CDR2 is SYDVKM. In DNA, the CDR3 is TGTGCCAGCAGTACCGGACTAGCGGGAGATAGCACAGATACGCAGTATTTT. Its protein is CASSTGLAGDSTDTQYF.